This entry features one T cell receptor beta chain sequence. Generated by immunoSEQ multiplex PCR, the TCRdb table keeps only in-frame clones and is missing some. The table includes 25,000 to 35,000 clones, about 83% detected once. This record comes from a study of sequential checkpoint blockade in melanoma. Treatment described: randomized to nivolumab then ipilimumab (arm A) or the reverse (arm B). Trimming left V 0 bases short and J 7 bases short, with 19 bases between. Germline V gives CDR1 SGDLS, CDR2 YYNGEE. The CDR3 extends over 16 amino acids. Sequenced material: CD8+ T cells sorted from blood (inferred from file names), taken from a patient given nivolumab and ipilimumab in sequence. The chain employs TRBV9 and TRBJ1-2, with a weak D call TRBD1 (5 bases). This sequence originates from a human donor with melanoma. The chain's CDR3 is CASSVAGTGVMGGYTF. CDR3 nucleotide sequence: TGTGCCAGCAGCGTAGCGGGGACGGGGGTCATGGGTGGCTACACCTTC.